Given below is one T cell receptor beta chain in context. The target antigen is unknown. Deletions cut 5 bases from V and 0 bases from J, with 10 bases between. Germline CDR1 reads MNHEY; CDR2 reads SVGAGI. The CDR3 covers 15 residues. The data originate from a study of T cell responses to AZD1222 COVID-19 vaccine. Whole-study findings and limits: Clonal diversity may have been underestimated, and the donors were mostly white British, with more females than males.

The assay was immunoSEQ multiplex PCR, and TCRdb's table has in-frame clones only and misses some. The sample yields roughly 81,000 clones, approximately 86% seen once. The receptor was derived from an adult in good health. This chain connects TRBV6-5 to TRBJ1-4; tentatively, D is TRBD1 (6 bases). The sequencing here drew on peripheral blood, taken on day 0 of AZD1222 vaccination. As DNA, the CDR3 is TGTGCCAGCAGTCTTCGGACAGCAACTAATGAAAAACTGTTTTTT. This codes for CASSLRTATNEKLFF.